This TCR beta chain was documented in a study of CD8+CD57+ T cells in acquired aplastic anemia. About the study: Sorted cells (CD4+ and CD8+) yielded DNA amounts that averaged about 3.4 ug.

CDR3 length: 15 residues. Per germline, CDR1 LNHNV and CDR2 YYDKDF (reference sequence). The germline V and J ends were trimmed by 0 bases and 5 bases, with 13 bases remaining between them. Profiling that covered TCR beta VDJ and CDR3 relied on genomic DNA as its template. TCRdb analysed the reads with MiXCR anew, one entry per CDR3 protein. The sample has approximately 270,000 distinct CDR3 sequences; 45% to 65% are singletons. General observations from the study: The CD8+ Simpson's diversity of patients and controls was not significantly different. Around 29 CD8+ CDR3 sequences were shared between patients and controls.

Worth noting for this clonotype: Its specificity is unknown.

The specimen was sorted CD4+, CD8+, or CD8+CD57+ T cells (not recorded which) from PBMCs. This TCR came from a human donor with severe aplastic anemia or a healthy control (not recorded which). The chain is built from TRBV15 and TRBJ2-5; D gene uncertain. CDR3: CATSRDRGYGETQYF. DNA of the CDR3: TGTGCCACCAGCAGAGACCGTGGCTATGGTGAGACCCAGTACTTC.